A selection of T cell receptor beta chains follows, all from one sample in a study of shared clonotypes between healthy human individuals. This table comes from immunoSEQ multiplex PCR, and its TCRdb copy is limited to in-frame clones, with some not included. The data show around 2.1 million clones, approximately 94% seen once. Sequences were obtained from naive CD8+ T cells from PBMCs. Receptor source: a man aged 18 to 30 in good health. Some clones in this sample may be carry-over from other donors' samples. CDR3s include the opening cysteine and the closing phenylalanine or tryptophan. D genes are given only for firm matches. Not every row has a clone size; where given, it reads once, few, many or a size class.

v_gene	abundance	j_gene	len	d_gene	CDR3aa	CDR3nt
TRBV12-5	-	TRBJ2-2	16	TRBD2	CASGSSTSGSGMELFF	TGTGCTAGTGGTTCCTCGACTAGCGGGAGTGGAATGGAGCTGTTTTTT
TRBV27	-	TRBJ2-1	13	-	CASSLLEYNEQFF	TGTGCCAGCAGTTTATTAGAGTACAATGAGCAGTTCTTC
TRBV5-1	-	TRBJ2-2	14	TRBD2	CASGQGGSTGELFF	TGCGCCAGCGGGCAGGGAGGGTCCACCGGGGAGCTGTTTTTT
TRBV4-2	-	TRBJ2-3	15	-	CASSPTGYSTDTQYF	TGTGCCAGCAGCCCGACTGGTTATAGCACAGATACGCAGTATTTT
TRBV7-9	-	TRBJ2-5	15	TRBD1	CASSSPGQGSETQYF	TGTGCCAGCAGCTCACCGGGACAGGGGTCAGAGACCCAGTACTTC
TRBV5-1	few	TRBJ1-1	16	-	CASSFGIGYGDAEAFF	TGCGCCAGCAGCTTCGGGATAGGATATGGGGACGCTGAAGCTTTCTTT
TRBV5-3	-	TRBJ2-2	16	TRBD1	CARSRDRDDYTGELFF	TGTGCCAGAAGCAGAGACAGGGATGATTACACCGGGGAGCTGTTTTTT
TRBV7-9	-	TRBJ2-1	14	-	CASSLGLDPNEQFF	TGTGCCAGCAGCTTAGGACTGGATCCGAATGAGCAGTTCTTC
TRBV6-1	-	TRBJ2-7	13	-	CASSEVRLYEQYF	TGTGCCAGCAGTGAAGTGAGATTGTACGAGCAGTACTTC
TRBV19	-	TRBJ2-2	17	TRBD2	CASSRDGLAGGTGELFF	TGTGCCAGTAGTAGGGACGGACTAGCGGGAGGCACCGGGGAGCTGTTTTTT
TRBV19	-	TRBJ1-1	11	-	CASSDRTEAFF	TGTGCCAGTAGTGACCGGACTGAAGCTTTCTTT
TRBV6-6	-	TRBJ1-1	13	-	CASSFAGATEAFF	TGTGCCAGCAGTTTCGCAGGGGCTACTGAAGCTTTCTTT
TRBV28	-	TRBJ1-4	15	TRBD1	CASRDRVAANEKLFF	TGTGCCAGCCGGGACAGGGTGGCGGCTAATGAAAAACTGTTTTTT
TRBV15	-	TRBJ1-1	14	-	CATSLGGENTEAFF	TGTGCCACCAGCTTGGGAGGCGAGAACACTGAAGCTTTCTTT
TRBV7-6	-	TRBJ1-4	19	TRBD1	CASSLVILDRGIRNEKLFF	TGTGCCAGCAGCTTAGTAATCTTAGACAGGGGGATAAGAAATGAAAAACTGTTTTTT
TRBV28	once	TRBJ2-7	13	TRBD1	CASTRTGEYEQYF	TGTGCCAGCACCCGTACAGGGGAATACGAGCAGTACTTC
TRBV15	-	TRBJ2-7	17	TRBD1	CATSRDITGGPKHEQYF	TGTGCCACCAGCAGAGATATAACAGGGGGCCCCAAACACGAGCAGTACTTC
TRBV28	-	TRBJ2-1	17	TRBD1	CASSPLLGTGGYNEQFF	TGTGCCAGCAGTCCTCTCCTCGGGACAGGGGGTTACAATGAGCAGTTCTTC
TRBV25-1	-	TRBJ2-1	10	-	CARCGNEQFF	TGTGCCAGATGCGGTAATGAGCAGTTCTTC
TRBV25-1	-	TRBJ2-7	13	-	CASSVGVSYEQYF	TGTGCCAGCAGTGTGGGGGTTTCGTACGAGCAGTACTTC
TRBV5-6	-	TRBJ2-3	16	TRBD1	CASSSIGTGSTDTQYF	TGTGCCAGCAGCTCTATAGGGACAGGGAGCACAGATACGCAGTATTTT
TRBV5-6	-	TRBJ2-5	15	TRBD2	CASSLGSGSGKTQYF	TGTGCCAGCAGCTTGGGTAGCGGGAGCGGGAAGACCCAGTACTTC
TRBV7-9	-	TRBJ1-1	13	-	CASRTATNTEAFF	TGTGCCAGCAGGACAGCGACGAACACTGAAGCTTTCTTT
TRBV5-1	-	TRBJ2-1	13	-	CASSIDRYNEQFF	TGCGCCAGCAGCATAGACAGATACAATGAGCAGTTCTTC
TRBV11-2	-	TRBJ2-1	14	TRBD2	CASSLEVAGGPEFF	TGTGCCAGCAGCTTAGAGGTAGCGGGGGGACCTGAGTTCTTC
TRBV19	-	TRBJ2-2	14	-	CASSIATNTGELFF	TGTGCCAGTAGTATCGCCACAAACACCGGGGAGCTGTTTTTT
TRBV4-1	-	TRBJ2-4	16	-	CASSQELTLAKNIQYF	TGCGCCAGCAGCCAAGAATTGACGTTAGCCAAAAACATTCAGTACTTC
TRBV7-6	-	TRBJ2-7	14	-	CASSLPARGHEQYF	TGTGCCAGCAGCTTACCCGCTCGTGGTCACGAGCAGTACTTC
TRBV10-3	-	TRBJ2-7	11	-	CAISDGGEQYF	TGTGCCATCAGTGACGGGGGCGAGCAGTACTTC
TRBV11-2	-	TRBJ1-1	15	-	CASSSPTGGNPEAFF	TGTGCCAGCAGCTCCCCCACGGGGGGTAACCCTGAAGCTTTCTTT
TRBV10-3	-	TRBJ2-5	13	-	CAISLDTKETQYF	TGTGCCATCAGTCTTGACACTAAAGAGACCCAGTACTTC
TRBV27	-	TRBJ2-7	13	-	CASSPGSGGEQYF	TGTGCCAGCAGTCCGGGTTCAGGTGGCGAGCAGTACTTC
TRBV4-1	-	TRBJ2-7	15	-	CASSPKDSSSYEQYF	TGCGCCAGCAGCCCGAAGGACTCCAGCTCCTACGAGCAGTACTTC
TRBV5-1	-	TRBJ2-3	14	TRBD2	CASSFKAGVDTQYF	TGCGCCAGCAGCTTTAAAGCGGGAGTAGATACGCAGTATTTT
TRBV13	-	TRBJ2-2	15	-	CASSFADPNTGELFF	TGTGCCAGCAGCTTCGCTGATCCGAACACCGGGGAGCTGTTTTTT
TRBV5-1	-	TRBJ1-4	14	-	CASSFWGETEKLFF	TGCGCCAGCAGCTTTTGGGGGGAGACTGAAAAACTGTTTTTT
TRBV4-1	few	TRBJ1-1	15	-	CASSQDFLKNTEAFF	TGCGCCAGCAGCCAAGATTTCCTCAAGAACACTGAAGCTTTCTTT
TRBV9	-	TRBJ2-7	13	-	CASSVAVGYEQYF	TGTGCCAGCAGCGTGGCCGTGGGTTACGAGCAGTACTTC
TRBV13	-	TRBJ2-1	11	-	CASSRSDEQFF	TGTGCCAGCAGCCGGTCGGATGAGCAGTTCTTC
TRBV4-2	-	TRBJ1-1	16	-	CASSQDLPGAPTEAFF	TGTGCCAGCAGCCAAGATTTGCCAGGGGCGCCCACTGAAGCTTTCTTT
TRBV27	-	TRBJ2-7	16	TRBD1	CASSLSPGTGDHEQYF	TGTGCCAGCAGTTTATCCCCGGGGACAGGGGACCACGAGCAGTACTTC
TRBV7-9	-	TRBJ2-5	13	-	CASSLAAMETQYF	TGTGCCAGCAGCTTAGCGGCTATGGAGACCCAGTACTTC
TRBV6-5	-	TRBJ2-1	14	TRBD2	CASRISSGSYEQFF	TGTGCCAGCAGGATCTCTAGCGGGAGTTATGAGCAGTTCTTC
TRBV7-8	-	TRBJ1-5	14	-	CASSPEGGSQPQHF	TGTGCCAGCAGCCCAGAGGGGGGCAGTCAGCCCCAGCATTTT
TRBV20-1	few	TRBJ1-1	11	-	CSAQVNTEAFF	TGCAGTGCTCAAGTGAACACTGAAGCTTTCTTT